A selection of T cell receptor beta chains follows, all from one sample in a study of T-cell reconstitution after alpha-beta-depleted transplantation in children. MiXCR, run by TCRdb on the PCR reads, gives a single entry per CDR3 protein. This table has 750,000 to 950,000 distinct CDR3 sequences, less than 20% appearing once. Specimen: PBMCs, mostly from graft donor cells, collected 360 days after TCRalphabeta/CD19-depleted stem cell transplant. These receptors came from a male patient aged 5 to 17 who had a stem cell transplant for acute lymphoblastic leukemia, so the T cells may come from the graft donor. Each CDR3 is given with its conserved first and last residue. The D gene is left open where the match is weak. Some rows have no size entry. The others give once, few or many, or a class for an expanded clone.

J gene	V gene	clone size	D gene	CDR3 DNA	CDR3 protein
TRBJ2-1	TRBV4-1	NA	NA	TGCGCCAGCAGCCAAGGATTGAGGGGAACATACAATGAGCAGTTCTTC	CASSQGLRGTYNEQFF
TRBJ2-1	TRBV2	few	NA	TGTGCCAGCAGGGCAGAAGCGTACAATGAGCAGTTCTTC	CASRAEAYNEQFF
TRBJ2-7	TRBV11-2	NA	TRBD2	TGTGCCAGCAGCTTAGAGCGGACTAGCGCATTAGCATCCTACGAGCAGTACTTC	CASSLERTSALASYEQYF
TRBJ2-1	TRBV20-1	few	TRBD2	TGCAGTGCTAGAGGACTAGCGGAGAGCCAGTTCTTC	CSARGLAESQFF
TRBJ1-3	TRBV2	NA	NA	TGTGCCAGCAGCAGAGGGGAATATGGAAACACCATATATTTT	CASSRGEYGNTIYF
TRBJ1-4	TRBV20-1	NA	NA	TGCAGTGCTAGGAGGACAGCCCTAAATGAAAAACTGTTTTTT	CSARRTALNEKLFF
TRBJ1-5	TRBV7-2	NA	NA	TGTGCCAGCAGCCGCCCCCGTGGGCAAGGCAATCAGCCCCAGCATTTT	CASSRPRGQGNQPQHF
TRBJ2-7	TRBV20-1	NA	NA	TGCAGTGCTACCCTATCCCTTTACGAGCAGTACTTC	CSATLSLYEQYF
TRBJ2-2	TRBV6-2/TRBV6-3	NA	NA	TGTGCCAGCAAAGAGGGTGACACCGGGGAGCTGTTTTTT	CASKEGDTGELFF
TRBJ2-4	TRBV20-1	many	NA	TGCAGTGCCCGGTGGATTGCAGCCGCCAAAAACATTCAGTACTTC	CSARWIAAAKNIQYF
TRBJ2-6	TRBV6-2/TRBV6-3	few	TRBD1	TGTGCCAGCAGTTATTGGCAGGGGGCAATTTTGATCTCTGGGGCCAACGTCCTGACTTTC	CASSYWQGAILISGANVLTF
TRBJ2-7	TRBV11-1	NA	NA	TGTGCCAGCAGCTTAGGCGTCATCGATACGGCCGAGCAGTACTTC	CASSLGVIDTAEQYF
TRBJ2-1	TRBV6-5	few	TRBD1	TGTGCCAGCAGTTACTCTGGCTGGGGACAGCTATACAATGAGCAGTTCTTC	CASSYSGWGQLYNEQFF
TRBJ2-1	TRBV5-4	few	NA	TGTGCCAGCAGCTTCGCCGGGACTGGTGATAGGGAGCAGTTCTTC	CASSFAGTGDREQFF
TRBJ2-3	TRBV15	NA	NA	TGTGCCACCAGCGGAACGGGGCAGGGGAGCACAGATACGCAGTATTTT	CATSGTGQGSTDTQYF
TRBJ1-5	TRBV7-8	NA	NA	TGTGCCAGCAGCTTAGTAGGGCAGGATGAGTATCAGCCGCCCCAGCATTTT	CASSLVGQDEYQPPQHF
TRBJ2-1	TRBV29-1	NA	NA	TGCAGCGTTGGTGGCGACAGCTCCTACAATGAGCAGTTCTTC	CSVGGDSSYNEQFF
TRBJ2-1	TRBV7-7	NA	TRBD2	TGTGCCAGCAGCTTACGCCCGGGCACTAGCGGGATGTCTGAGCAGTTCTTC	CASSLRPGTSGMSEQFF
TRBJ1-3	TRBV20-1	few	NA	TGCAGTGCTGTCGACAGGTTCTCTGGAAACACCATATATTTT	CSAVDRFSGNTIYF
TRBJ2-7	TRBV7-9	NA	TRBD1	TGTGCCAGCAGCACAACTTTGATGGACAGGCACTACGAGCAGTACTTC	CASSTTLMDRHYEQYF
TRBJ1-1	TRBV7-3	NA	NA	TGTGCCAGCAGCTTAACTATAGGTGGGGGCACTGAAGCTTTCTTT	CASSLTIGGGTEAFF
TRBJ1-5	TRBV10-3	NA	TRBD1	TGTGCCACCCAAACACCGGGACAGAATCAGCCCCAGCATTTT	CATQTPGQNQPQHF
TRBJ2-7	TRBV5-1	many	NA	TGCGCCAGCAGCTTGGAGGCGCAATCCTACGAGCAGTACTTC	CASSLEAQSYEQYF
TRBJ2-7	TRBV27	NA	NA	TGTGCCAGCAGTTTTGGGGACCGACCATACGAGCAGTACTTC	CASSFGDRPYEQYF
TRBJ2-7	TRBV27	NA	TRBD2	TGTGCCAGCAGTGTCTTCGGGACTAGCTACGACGAGCAGTACTTC	CASSVFGTSYDEQYF
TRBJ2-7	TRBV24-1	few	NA	TGTGCCACCAGTGATTTCGGACCCCGGAGGCCCTACGAGCAGTACTTC	CATSDFGPRRPYEQYF
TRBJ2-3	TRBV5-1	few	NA	TGCGCCAGCAGCTTAACTATCTCCACAGATACGCAGTATTTT	CASSLTISTDTQYF
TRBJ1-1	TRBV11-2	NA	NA	TGTGCCAGCAGCTTAGTTACTATAATGAACACTGAAGCTTTCTTT	CASSLVTIMNTEAFF
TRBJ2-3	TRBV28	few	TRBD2	TGTGCCAGCGCCAGAACCCTACTAGCGGGAGTGGGCACAGATACGCAGTATTTT	CASARTLLAGVGTDTQYF
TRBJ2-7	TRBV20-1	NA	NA	TGCAGTGCTAGGGGTCTAAAATTCACCTACGAGCAGTACTTC	CSARGLKFTYEQYF
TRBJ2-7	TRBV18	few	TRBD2	TGTGCCAGCTCATCACCACTGGGGGGGGGTACCTACGAGCAGTACTTC	CASSSPLGGGTYEQYF
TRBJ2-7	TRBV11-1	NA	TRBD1	TGTGCCAGCAGCTTAACCAGGACAGGGGGCCACTCTCCTTACGAGCAGTACTTC	CASSLTRTGGHSPYEQYF
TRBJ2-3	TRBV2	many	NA	TGTGCCAGCAGTCCGGACAGAAGCACAGATACGCAGTATTTT	CASSPDRSTDTQYF
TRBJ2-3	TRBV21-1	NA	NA	TGTGCCAGCAGCTTAACTAGCGGGAGGATAGCAGATACGCAGTATTTT	CASSLTSGRIADTQYF
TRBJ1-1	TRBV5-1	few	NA	TGCGCCAGCAGCTTGGAATGGCAGGGCCTTGATGAGGCTTTCTTT	CASSLEWQGLDEAFF
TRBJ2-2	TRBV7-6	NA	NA	TGTGCCAGCAGCTCCTTGGACAGCTTGAACACCGGGGAGCTGTTTTTT	CASSSLDSLNTGELFF
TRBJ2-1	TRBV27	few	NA	TGTGCCAGCAGTTTATCGTCTAGACTTGAGCAGTTCTTC	CASSLSSRLEQFF
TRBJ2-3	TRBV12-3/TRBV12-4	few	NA	TGTGCCAGCAGTTTGGGGGACTTCACAGATACGCAGTATTTT	CASSLGDFTDTQYF
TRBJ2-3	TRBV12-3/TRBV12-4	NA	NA	TGTGCCAGCAGCATAGGTGGTGCGGCCACAGATACGCAGTATTTT	CASSIGGAATDTQYF
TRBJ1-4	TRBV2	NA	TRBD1	TGTGCCAGCAGTCGACAGGGTATGACTAATGAAAAACTGTTTTTT	CASSRQGMTNEKLFF
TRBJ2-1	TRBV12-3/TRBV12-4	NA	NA	TGTGCCAGCAGTTCGGGGGTTGTAAGGGATGAGCAGTTCTTC	CASSSGVVRDEQFF
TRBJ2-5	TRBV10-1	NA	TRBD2	TGCGCCAGCAGTGGACTAGCGGGAGGAGGACAAGAGACCCAGTACTTC	CASSGLAGGGQETQYF
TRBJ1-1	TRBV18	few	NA	TGTGCCAGCTCACCACGAGGGGAAACTGAAGCTTTCTTT	CASSPRGETEAFF
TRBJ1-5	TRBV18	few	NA	TGTGCCAGCTCACCACCGGGCAGGGGCTATCAGCCCCAGCATTTT	CASSPPGRGYQPQHF
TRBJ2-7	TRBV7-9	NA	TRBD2	TGTGCCAGCAGCACCTATACCGGGACTAGCGGGATCGAGCAGTACTTC	CASSTYTGTSGIEQYF
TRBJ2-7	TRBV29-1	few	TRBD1	TGCAGCGTTGAGGAGAGACAGGGCACTTACGAGCAGTACTTC	CSVEERQGTYEQYF
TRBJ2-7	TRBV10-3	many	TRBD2	TGTGCCATCAGCCCCGGGACTAGCGGGAAAGGGACCTACGAGCAGTACTTC	CAISPGTSGKGTYEQYF
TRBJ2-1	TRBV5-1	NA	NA	TGCGCCAGCAGCTTCAGGCAGGCGGGCTACAATGAGCAGTTCTTC	CASSFRQAGYNEQFF
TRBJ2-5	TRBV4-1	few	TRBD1	TGCGCCAGCAGCCAGACACAGGGGGCGCCGCAGACCCAGTACTTC	CASSQTQGAPQTQYF
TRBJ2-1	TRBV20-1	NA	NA	TGCAGTGCCCTAGATTGGAGGCCCTACAATGAGCAGTTCTTC	CSALDWRPYNEQFF
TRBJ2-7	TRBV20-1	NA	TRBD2	TGCAGTGCTTCGCCGGGACTAGCGGGAGGGCGTTACGAGCAGTACTTC	CSASPGLAGGRYEQYF
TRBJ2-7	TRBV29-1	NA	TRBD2	TGCAGCGTTGTGACTAGCGGGTACACCTACGAGCAGTACTTC	CSVVTSGYTYEQYF
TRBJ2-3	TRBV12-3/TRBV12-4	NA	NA	TGTGCCAGCAGTGACCACGGGGAAGATACGCAGTATTTT	CASSDHGEDTQYF
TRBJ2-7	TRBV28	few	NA	TGTGCCAGCAGTTTAGCCCAGGGAATCGACGAGCAGTACTTC	CASSLAQGIDEQYF
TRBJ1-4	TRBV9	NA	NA	TGTGCCAGCAGCGAACTGGGACACAGAAATGAAAAACTGTTTTTT	CASSELGHRNEKLFF
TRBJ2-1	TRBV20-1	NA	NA	TGCAGTGCCCCTGACCGAAGGGTGCCCTACAATGAGCAGTTCTTC	CSAPDRRVPYNEQFF
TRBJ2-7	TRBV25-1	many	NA	TGTGCCAGCAGTGGGGGGGTGGTGGAGAGCTCCTACGAGCAGTACTTC	CASSGGVVESSYEQYF
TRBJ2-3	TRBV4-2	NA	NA	TGTGCCAGCAGCCAAGGTCTCGGGTTTAGCACAGATACGCAGTATTTT	CASSQGLGFSTDTQYF
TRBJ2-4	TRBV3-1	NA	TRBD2	TGTGCCAGCAGCCGGCTCGGGACTAGCGCGAGGATGAAGGCCAAAAACATTCAGTACTTC	CASSRLGTSARMKAKNIQYF
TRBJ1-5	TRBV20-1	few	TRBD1	TGCAGTTCAGACAGGGGCAATCAGCCCCAGCATTTT	CSSDRGNQPQHF